These T cell receptor beta chains were read from a single sample in a study of cytomegalovirus exposure and HLA in healthy donors. Repertoires were generated with immunoSEQ multiplex PCR, while TCRdb's copy carries only in-frame clones and drops some. The data hold over 150,000 clones, with roughly 91% observed a single time. The sample was PBMCs. The receptors originated from a man between 18 and 29 years old in good health and CMV-seropositive. Each CDR3 is given with its conserved first and last residue. The D gene is left open where the match is weak. A row's size may be missing; if present it is once, few, many or a size class.

clone_size	d_call	v_call	j_call	cdr3_nt	cdr3_aa
NA	TRBD1	TRBV7-9	TRBJ1-1	TGTGCCAGCAGCCAGAGACAGGGTGTGAACACTGAAGCTTTCTTT	CASSQRQGVNTEAFF
NA	TRBD2	TRBV6-7	TRBJ2-1	TGTGCCAGCAGTTACGACCGGGAGGGCCGTGATTGGTCCTACAATGAGCAGTTCTTC	CASSYDREGRDWSYNEQFF
NA	NA	TRBV5-6	TRBJ1-2	TGTGCCAGCAGCTTGGGCGGGACTAACTATGGCTACACCTTC	CASSLGGTNYGYTF
once	TRBD2	TRBV18	TRBJ2-5	TGTGCCAGCTCACCAATCACTAGCGGGAGCCAAGAGACCCAGTACTTC	CASSPITSGSQETQYF
NA	TRBD1	TRBV28	TRBJ2-3	TGTGCCAGCAGTGGGGGACAGGCGTTAGATACGCAGTATTTT	CASSGGQALDTQYF
NA	NA	TRBV9	TRBJ2-1	TGTGCCAGCAGCGTAGCAAGCGGAGCTTACAATGAGCAGTTCTTC	CASSVASGAYNEQFF
NA	TRBD2	TRBV28	TRBJ2-3	TGTGCCAGCAGTTGGGGGGTGGCTAGCGGGTTCTGGGGGGGCACAGATACGCAGTATTTT	CASSWGVASGFWGGTDTQYF
NA	TRBD2	TRBV4-1	TRBJ2-1	TGCGCCAGCAGCCAAGGACTAGCGGGAGCCTACAATGAGCAGTTCTTC	CASSQGLAGAYNEQFF
NA	NA	TRBV5-6	TRBJ1-2	TGTGCCAGCAGCTCGTGGACTACCTTAGATGGCTACACCTTC	CASSSWTTLDGYTF
NA	TRBD2	TRBV10-2	TRBJ2-7	TGCGCCAGCAGTGAGTGGGTAGCGGGGGGTAACGAGCAGTACTTC	CASSEWVAGGNEQYF
NA	TRBD1	TRBV11-1	TRBJ2-3	TGTGCCAGCAGCTTGGGCACGCAGGGGGCGCGATATTTT	CASSLGTQGARYF
NA	NA	TRBV7-2	TRBJ2-1	TGTGCCAGCAGCTTAGGGTTGAGGGACAATGAGCAGTTCTTC	CASSLGLRDNEQFF
NA	NA	TRBV30	TRBJ1-1	TGTGCCTGGAGCCCCTGGGGGGTAGGCATGAACACTGAAGCTTTCTTT	CAWSPWGVGMNTEAFF
NA	NA	TRBV27	TRBJ2-3	TGTGCCAGCAGTCCGATACTAGTCTCTAGCACAGATACGCAGTATTTT	CASSPILVSSTDTQYF
few	NA	TRBV25-1	TRBJ2-7	TGTGCCAGCAGTGGGCAGGGAACCTACGAGCAGTACTTC	CASSGQGTYEQYF
NA	NA	TRBV7-9	TRBJ1-2	TGTGCCAGCAGCTTCTCACAGCCCTATGGCTACACCTTC	CASSFSQPYGYTF
once	TRBD2	TRBV2	TRBJ2-3	TGTGCCAGCAGCCCACTCGGGACTAGCGGTCTCACAGATACGCAGTATTTT	CASSPLGTSGLTDTQYF
NA	TRBD2	TRBV7-3	TRBJ2-2	TGTGCCAGCAGCCAAGCTGCCGGGACTAGCGCCGGGGAGCTGTTTTTT	CASSQAAGTSAGELFF
NA	TRBD1	TRBV5-1	TRBJ2-7	TGCGCCAGCAGCTCCACGGAAACAGGGGGGCACGAGCAGTACTTC	CASSSTETGGHEQYF
NA	NA	TRBV10-3	TRBJ1-4	TGTGCCATCAGGGGGGCAAATGAAAAACTGTTTTTT	CAIRGANEKLFF
once	NA	TRBV19	TRBJ1-1	TGTGCCAGTAGTATAGAATCAGGGGTAGGGGAAGCTTTCTTT	CASSIESGVGEAFF
NA	TRBD2	TRBV29-1	TRBJ2-1	TGCAGCCCTTCACTAGCGGGTGTTTACAATGAGCAGTTCTTC	CSPSLAGVYNEQFF
NA	NA	TRBV29-1	TRBJ2-1	TGCAGCGTTGCCGCCCGACTAGTCGATGAGCAGTTCTTC	CSVAARLVDEQFF
NA	TRBD2	TRBV18	TRBJ2-7	TGTGCCAGCTCACAAACTAGCGGATACGAGCAGTACTTC	CASSQTSGYEQYF
NA	NA	TRBV2	TRBJ1-5	TGTGCCAGCAGTGAAAGGAGGGGTTATCAGCCCCAGCATTTT	CASSERRGYQPQHF
NA	TRBD1	TRBV6-6	TRBJ1-1	TGTGCCAGCAGGGAACAGGGGAGGTTTGAAGCTTTCTTT	CASREQGRFEAFF
NA	TRBD2	TRBV4-2	TRBJ2-1	TGTGCCAGCAGCCAATCAAACCAACCTGGACTAGCGGCCTTGAATGAGCAGTTCTTC	CASSQSNQPGLAALNEQFF
NA	NA	TRBV30	TRBJ2-2	TGTGCCTGGAGTGTCAGTGTTGGTACCGGGGAGCTGTTTTTT	CAWSVSVGTGELFF
NA	TRBD1	TRBV11-2	TRBJ2-7	TGTGCCAGCAGCTCCACGGACAGGGCCTACGAGCAGTACTTC	CASSSTDRAYEQYF
NA	TRBD1	TRBV27	TRBJ2-7	TGTGCCAGCAGTTTACAAGGCGGGACAGGATTTTACGAGCAGTACTTC	CASSLQGGTGFYEQYF
NA	TRBD2	TRBV4-2	TRBJ2-1	TGTGCCAGCAGCCCCCGACTAGCGGGAGGAGGCAATGAGCAGTTCTTC	CASSPRLAGGGNEQFF
NA	TRBD2	TRBV19	TRBJ2-1	TGTGCCAGTAGTATCCTAGCGGGAGGACATGAGCAGTTCTTC	CASSILAGGHEQFF
once	NA	TRBV11-3	TRBJ2-7	TGTGCCAGCAGCCCCTGGGGGGGCCAGTCCGAGCAGTACTTC	CASSPWGGQSEQYF
NA	NA	TRBV28	TRBJ1-2	TGTGCCAGCAGTTCCGGTGGGGCCAACTATGGCTACACCTTC	CASSSGGANYGYTF
NA	TRBD1	TRBV9	TRBJ2-7	TGTGCCAGCAGCGTAGATGGTCAGGGGGAGAACGAGCAGTACTTC	CASSVDGQGENEQYF
NA	TRBD2	TRBV28	TRBJ2-1	TGTGCCAGCAGCCCCCCGGGACTAGCGATCTACAATGAGCAGTTCTTC	CASSPPGLAIYNEQFF
NA	NA	TRBV30	TRBJ2-1	TGTGCCTGGAGTCGACAGGTTCGCTCCTACAATGAGCAGTTCTTC	CAWSRQVRSYNEQFF
NA	TRBD2	TRBV7-8	TRBJ2-7	TGTGCCAGCAGCTCGGGGACTAGCGTATACTACGAGCAGTACTTC	CASSSGTSVYYEQYF
NA	NA	TRBV20-1	TRBJ1-4	TGCAGTTCACAGGAAAATGAAAAACTGTTTTTT	CSSQENEKLFF
NA	TRBD2	TRBV10-3	TRBJ2-7	TGTGCCATCGGTGGCGGGAGGGCCTACGAGCAGTACTTC	CAIGGGRAYEQYF
NA	NA	TRBV7-9	TRBJ2-1	TGTGCCAGCAGCCAGCAGCCGGCGGGACGGAATGAGCAGTTCTTC	CASSQQPAGRNEQFF
NA	TRBD1	TRBV19	TRBJ2-2	TGTGCCAGTAGTATCGGGGACAGGGGGCCCGGGGAGCTGTTTTTT	CASSIGDRGPGELFF
NA	TRBD1	TRBV28	TRBJ2-1	TGTGCCAGCATCACCGGGGACAGGGCCTACAATGAGCAGTTCTTC	CASITGDRAYNEQFF
once	TRBD1	TRBV5-1	TRBJ1-2	TGCGCCAGCAGCTTGACAGGGGTTAACTATGGCTACACCTTC	CASSLTGVNYGYTF
NA	TRBD2	TRBV6-5	TRBJ2-3	TGTGCCAGCAGTTACAATGTGGGACTAGCGTCCGATACGCAGTATTTT	CASSYNVGLASDTQYF
NA	TRBD1	TRBV10-1	TRBJ1-3	TGCGCCAGCAGTGACGGACAGGCCGCGGTCCCTGGAAACACCATATATTTT	CASSDGQAAVPGNTIYF
NA	NA	TRBV19	TRBJ2-1	TGTGCCAGTAGTATGTCCCCGACGCGGTTCCAATGGGACAATGAGCAGTTCTTC	CASSMSPTRFQWDNEQFF
NA	TRBD2	TRBV13	TRBJ2-1	TGTGCCAGCAGCGAGGGACTAGGAATTTACGTTGAGCAGTTCTTC	CASSEGLGIYVEQFF
NA	NA	TRBV5-1	TRBJ2-3	TGCGCCAGCAGCTACCTCGGAAGGGGTAACACAGATACGCAGTATTTT	CASSYLGRGNTDTQYF
NA	TRBD1	TRBV5-1	TRBJ2-2	TGCGCCAGCAGCGATAGACAGGGTTCGACCGGGGAGCTGTTTTTT	CASSDRQGSTGELFF
NA	NA	TRBV9	TRBJ2-5	TGTGCCAGCAGCGTACCCCATGAGGGCAGTGGAAAAGAGACCCAGTACTTC	CASSVPHEGSGKETQYF
NA	NA	TRBV4-1	TRBJ1-1	TGCGCCAGCAGCCAGGGGCCTGACACTGAAGCTTTCTTT	CASSQGPDTEAFF
NA	TRBD2	TRBV12-5	TRBJ2-1	TGTGCTAGCTTTAACGAGCGGGAGGGCCGGTACAATGAGCAGTTCTTC	CASFNEREGRYNEQFF